These T cell receptor beta chains were read from a single sample in a study of CD8+ T cells in alopecia areata. Assay used: immunoSEQ multiplex PCR; TCRdb lists only in-frame clones, some missing. This table has 100,000 to 150,000 clones, roughly 50% appearing once. The sequenced sample consisted of NKG2D-low CD8+ T cells sorted from blood. These receptors were obtained from a human donor with alopecia areata. Each CDR3 is given with its conserved first and last residue. The order of the fields is clone size, D gene, J gene, V gene, CDR3 DNA, CDR3 protein. A D gene is named only where the DNA matches it firmly. Expanded clones get a size class; other rows say once, few or many, or leave the size out.

clone size: NA
D gene: NA
J gene: TRBJ1-5
V gene: TRBV27
CDR3 DNA: TGTGCCAGCAGCCTACCCCGGAGCAATCAGCCCCAGCATTTT
CDR3 protein: CASSLPRSNQPQHF

clone size: NA
D gene: TRBD1
J gene: TRBJ1-2
V gene: TRBV29-1
CDR3 DNA: TGCAGCGTAGGGACAGGGTCGCAGGATGGCTACACCTTC
CDR3 protein: CSVGTGSQDGYTF

clone size: NA
D gene: NA
J gene: TRBJ2-3
V gene: TRBV27
CDR3 DNA: TGTGCCAGCAGTTTGCGGCGAGATACGCAGTATTTT
CDR3 protein: CASSLRRDTQYF

clone size: few
D gene: NA
J gene: TRBJ2-7
V gene: TRBV2
CDR3 DNA: TGTGCCAGCATCCGGTCGTACGAGCAGTACTTC
CDR3 protein: CASIRSYEQYF

clone size: NA
D gene: NA
J gene: TRBJ1-2
V gene: TRBV5-1
CDR3 DNA: TGCGCCAGCTCAGGAGTTGGTGGCTACACCTTC
CDR3 protein: CASSGVGGYTF

clone size: NA
D gene: TRBD1
J gene: TRBJ2-1
V gene: TRBV5-1
CDR3 DNA: TGCGCCAGCAGCTTATGGGACAGGGAGGATGAGCAGTTCTTC
CDR3 protein: CASSLWDREDEQFF

clone size: NA
D gene: NA
J gene: TRBJ2-3
V gene: TRBV29-1
CDR3 DNA: TGCAGCGTTGAAGTAGGGACCCCTCGCACAGATACGCAGTATTTT
CDR3 protein: CSVEVGTPRTDTQYF

clone size: few
D gene: NA
J gene: TRBJ1-1
V gene: TRBV4-1
CDR3 DNA: TGCGCCAGCAGCCAGGGTACTGAAGCTTTCTTT
CDR3 protein: CASSQGTEAFF

clone size: NA
D gene: NA
J gene: TRBJ2-7
V gene: TRBV9
CDR3 DNA: TGTGCCAGTAGCCGGGACTGGTCGTCCTACGAGCAGTACTTC
CDR3 protein: CASSRDWSSYEQYF

clone size: NA
D gene: NA
J gene: TRBJ1-5
V gene: TRBV5-6
CDR3 DNA: TGTGCCAGCACCTTCGGGGGAGGCAATCAGCCCCAGCATTTT
CDR3 protein: CASTFGGGNQPQHF

clone size: few
D gene: NA
J gene: TRBJ2-5
V gene: TRBV29-1
CDR3 DNA: TGCAGCGTTGGGGTTTCTATGAAAGAGACCCAGTACTTC
CDR3 protein: CSVGVSMKETQYF

clone size: NA
D gene: TRBD1
J gene: TRBJ1-2
V gene: TRBV7-3
CDR3 DNA: TGTGCCAGCAGCTCAGGACAGGGAAACGGCTACACCTTC
CDR3 protein: CASSSGQGNGYTF

clone size: few
D gene: NA
J gene: TRBJ1-3
V gene: TRBV29-1
CDR3 DNA: TGCAGCGTCCCGGATGGAAACACCATATATTTT
CDR3 protein: CSVPDGNTIYF

clone size: NA
D gene: NA
J gene: TRBJ2-7
V gene: TRBV29-1
CDR3 DNA: TGCAGCGTTGAAGTTGCAAGGGATTACTTC
CDR3 protein: CSVEVARDYF